This TCR beta chain came from a study of CD8 T cells in Susac syndrome. Study overall: When blood was drawn, the patients with Susac syndrome were therapy-naive, on corticosteroids, or on intravenous immunoglobulin alone.

Random hexamers served to reverse transcribe roughly 0.45 to 1 ug RNA. TCRdb recomputed calls from the immunoSEQ multiplex PCR reads with MiXCR, one row per CDR3 protein. This table holds around 140,000 distinct CDR3 sequences, 85% to 95% found once. On this clonotype itself: Its antigen is still unknown.

Germline lookup yields CDR1 DFQATT and CDR2 SNEGSKA (reference sequence). V was pared by 1 base and J by 0 bases, with 10 bases between. This CDR3 has 14 amino acids. Patients with Susac syndrome met diagnostic criteria that were recently defined for definite or probable disease. Both CD4+ and CD8+ T cells were negatively isolated, and TEMRA cells underwent FACS enrichment. Study results and caveats: The authors acknowledged that the study's TCR sequencing and HLA analysis involved relatively few individuals.

What was sequenced was CD4+ T cells from PBMCs. J is TRBJ2-7 and V is TRBV20-1; D might be TRBD1 or TRBD2, each matching 5 bases. The sequence came from a human donor with Susac syndrome. Here the CDR3 reads CSARVGVRSYEQYF. In nucleotides, the CDR3 is TGCAGTGCTAGAGTGGGGGTTCGCTCCTACGAGCAGTACTTC.